This T cell receptor beta chain was obtained from a study of glioma-infiltrating T cells after dendritic cell vaccination. Study-level background: Three intradermal dendritic cell vaccine injections were given every two weeks.

Time point: after dendritic cell vaccination, including at tumor progression/relapse. Selection required adequate fresh-frozen tumor tissue plus more than two years' survival data. Libraries were prepared by immunoSEQ multiplex PCR; TCRdb keeps only in-frame clonotypes and omits some of them. This table has 50,000 to 65,000 clones, approximately 87% appearing once. V lost 9 bases and J 7 bases, leaving 18 bases between the germline ends. The CDR3 length is 14 residues. Germline assignment: CDR1 LNHDA and CDR2 SQIVND (reference sequence). The sequenced sample was blood, obtained after dendritic cell vaccination. The TCR was taken from a human donor with glioblastoma. The rearrangement joins TRBV19 to TRBJ1-4, with D tentatively TRBD1 (5 bases). In DNA, the CDR3 is TGTGCCAGCCAGCGGGGGGGGTCCAGTGAAAAACTGTTTTTT. It translates to CASQRGGSSEKLFF. Using reference TRBV19 and TRBJ1-4 for the parts outside the CDR3, the full variable domain is DGGITQSPKYLFRKEGQNVTLSCEQNLNHDAMYWYRQDPGQGLRLIYYSQIVNDFQKGDIAEGYSVSREKKESFPLTVTSAQKNPTAFYLCASQRGGSSEKLFFGSGTQLSVL.